This T cell receptor (beta chain) originates from a study of early T cells in non-severe SARS-CoV-2 infection. Study-level background: Sequencing targeted bulk RNA from unsorted whole blood, leaving chains unpaired. Study results and caveats: VDJdb-based matching was biased toward anti-spike CD8 responses and missed private and CD4 specificities.

Unique molecular identifiers were attached to individual cDNA molecules. TCRdb re-derived calls from the 5' RACE reads in MiXCR, one entry per CDR3 protein. The sample has about 70,000 distinct CDR3 sequences, 4% to 6% seen once; the top ten hold around 3.4%. This clonotype was observed many times. Its matching antigen is unknown. This CDR3 comprises 17 residues. Germline CDR1 and CDR2: MDHEN and SYDVKM. V shed 6 bases and J shed 1 base, with 18 bases lying between them. The gene calls are TRBV28 and TRBJ2-2; TRBD2 might be the D (6 bases). This TCR was sampled from an adult who was a healthcare worker with PCR-confirmed SARS-CoV-2 infection or an uninfected control (not recorded which). The donor label of this sample is uncertain. This specimen consisted of whole blood, obtained at baseline. In DNA, the CDR3 is TGTGCCAGCAGCCCGAGGGCAGGGCGGGAGAACACCGGGGAGCTGTTTTTT. It encodes CASSPRAGRENTGELFF.